This T cell receptor (beta chain) was profiled in a study of patients and donors after allogeneic stem cell transplantation. One entry per CDR3 protein results from TCRdb running MiXCR on the RT-PCR reads. In the table there are some 960,000 distinct CDR3 sequences, under 20% of which are singletons. Trimming pared 1 base from V and 2 bases from J, leaving 11 bases between. From germline, CDR1 is SGHTA and CDR2 FQGNSA. The CDR3 covers 15 residues. The origin of this receptor is a human donor who was either an allogeneic HSCT recipient or a stem cell or donor lymphocyte infusion donor (not recorded which). It is not recorded whose cells these are; they may come from a transplant donor. Sequenced input: blood, either unsorted or a sorted T cell fraction (not recorded which). The chain employs TRBV7-2 and TRBJ1-1; no firm D call. CDR3 region: CASSLDRRRNTEAFF. As DNA, the CDR3 is TGTGCCAGCAGCTTAGATCGGAGGAGAAACACTGAAGCTTTCTTT.